This TCR beta chain was captured by sequencing in a study of human thymus T cells. Study-level points and caveats: Usage of V and J genes appeared biased in thymic and blood repertoires.

Remarks on this clone: Antigen: not known.

Profiled with immunoSEQ multiplex PCR; TCRdb holds only in-frame clones, not every one. Among some 40,000 clones listed, around 94% were seen once. During surgery, about 0.45-1 mL peripheral blood was drawn from four of eight donors. This TCR was recovered from a boy under two years old with a congenital heart defect but otherwise immunologically healthy. The sample taken for sequencing was blood.

The CDR3 region has the DNA TGTGCCATCAGGCAGGGTGATACGCAGTATTTT. Translated: CAIRQGDTQYF. The chain is built from TRBV10-3 and TRBJ2-3; TRBD1 is a possible D gene (5 bases). Trimming took off 6 bases at V and 6 bases at J, with 7 bases between the two ends. The CDR3 loop spans 11 amino acids. Germline values: CDR1 ENHRY, CDR2 SYGVKD.